This T cell receptor beta chain was retrieved from a study of cytomegalovirus exposure and HLA in healthy donors. This clone has only a few counts. Its antigen is unknown. With 60 Vbeta and 13 Jbeta primers, the PCR was carried out. Libraries were prepared by immunoSEQ multiplex PCR; TCRdb keeps only in-frame clonotypes and omits some of them. The sample lists about 86,000 clones, roughly three quarters seen once, with roughly 15% in the top ten. The study, taken as a whole, reports: The dataset shows that most TCR sequences were rare, while some public TCRs occurred in many donors.

The CDR3 has 16 residues. This sequence was found in a woman aged 40-49 years in good health and CMV-seropositive. The rearrangement uses TRBV21-1 and TRBJ2-2; the table gives TRBD2 as D, unverified against the DNA. TRBV21-1 is marked as a pseudogene. Sequenced input: PBMCs. CDR3 sequence: CASSKAREPTWGELFF. In DNA, the CDR3 is TGTGCCAGCAGCAAAGCCCGGGAGCCTACTTGGGGGGAGCTGTTTTTT.